Shown below are 24 T cell receptor beta chains from a single sample sequenced in a study of T cell responses to AZD1222 COVID-19 vaccine. Sequencing was performed with immunoSEQ multiplex PCR; in TCRdb, only in-frame clones are kept and a portion is missing. The table has about 160,000 clones, roughly 90% seen once. Sequencing used peripheral blood, obtained 28 days after the second AZD1222 dose. These receptors all come from an adult who received the AZD1222 COVID-19 vaccine.

This clone was counted once. V gene TRBV6-5 combines with J gene TRBJ2-5; D may match TRBD1 or TRBD2 (5 bases each). Germline V gene data show CDR1 as MNHEY and CDR2 as SVGAGI. There are 13 residues in the CDR3. V dropped 11 bases and J dropped 3 bases, with 16 bases sitting between them. The CDR3 protein is CAGRGGDEETQYF. CDR3 sequence (DNA): TGTGCCGGACGCGGTGGGGACGAAGAGACCCAGTACTTC.

The V and J genes are TRBV29-1 and TRBJ1-4; unclear D gene. V lost 7 bases and J lost 0, with 9 bases in between. The CDR3 covers 13 residues. CDR1 SQVTM and CDR2 ANQGSEA come from the germline V gene. This CDR3 is CSARVTTNEKLFF. The CDR3 region has the DNA TGCAGCGCGAGGGTGACAACTAATGAAAAACTGTTTTTT.

The V and J genes are TRBV7-7 and TRBJ2-1; D gene ambiguous. CDR3 length equals 16 residues. Trimming pared 4 bases from V and 0 bases from J, leaving 13 bases between. Germline V gene lookup returns CDR1 SSHAT and CDR2 FNYEAQ (reference sequence). Written as DNA, the CDR3 is TGTGCCAGCAGCTCGCTCCCGGCAGGCTCCTACAATGAGCAGTTCTTC. It encodes CASSSLPAGSYNEQFF.

This chain connects TRBV19 to TRBJ2-2, with 11 bases identical to TRBD1. Germline loops: CDR1 LNHDA, CDR2 SQIVND (reference sequence). V lost 11 bases, J lost 6 bases, and 5 bases stayed unmatched. This CDR3 has 13 residues. The CDR3 DNA is TGTGCCGTAACGGGACAGGGGGCCGGGGAGCTGTTTTTT. It specifies CAVTGQGAGELFF. The full variable domain, rest sourced from reference TRBV19 and TRBJ2-2, is DGGITQSPKYLFRKEGQNVTLSCEQNLNHDAMYWYRQDPGQGLRLIYYSQIVNDFQKGDIAEGYSVSREKKESFPLTVTSAQKNPTAFYLCAVTGQGAGELFFGEGSRLTVL.

The chain uses TRBV19 and TRBJ2-2; 8 bases line up with TRBD2. Germline V gene lookup returns CDR1 LNHDA and CDR2 SQIVND (reference sequence). After removal of 7 bases from V and 5 bases from J, the junction contained 9 bases not matched to a gene. The CDR3 consists of 15 residues. The CDR3 DNA reads TGTGCCAGTATTAGCGGGGAGGCGGGGACCGGGGAGCTGTTTTTT. Protein sequence: CASISGEAGTGELFF.

The DNA for the CDR3 is TGTGCCAGCAGCTCGGGACGGACTGTGAACACTGAAGCTTTCTTT. Encoded protein: CASSSGRTVNTEAFF. The V gene is TRBV7-9, the J gene TRBJ1-1, with D perhaps TRBD1 (5 bases). Between the trimmed V and J ends, which lost 4 bases and 0 bases, there was a span of 12 bases. Germline lookup yields CDR1 SEHNR and CDR2 FQNEAQ (reference sequence). This CDR3 contains 15 residues. Looking up the rest from reference TRBV7-9 and TRBJ1-1 gives the full variable domain: DTGVSQNPRHKITKRGQNVTFRCDPISEHNRLYWYRQTLGQGPEFLTYFQNEAQLEKSRLLSDRFSAERPKGSFSTLEIQRTEQGDSAMYLCASSSGRTVNTEAFFGQGTRLTVV.

V gene TRBV4-2 combines with J gene TRBJ1-3; D unresolved. This CDR3 contains 12 residues. V lost 2 bases, J lost 2 bases, and 1 base lay in between. Germline CDR1 LGHNA, CDR2 YNFKEQ. The chain's CDR3 is CASSQTGNTIYF. For the CDR3, the DNA is TGTGCCAGCAGCCAAACTGGAAACACCATATATTTT.

The chain couples TRBV18 to TRBJ1-1; no firm D call. The CDR3 loop spans 12 amino acids. Germline V lookup: CDR1 KGHSH, CDR2 LQKENI. V was pared by 3 bases and J by 1 base, with 3 bases between. The CDR3: CASSPQNTEAFF. The CDR3 DNA is TGTGCCAGCTCACCCCAGAACACTGAAGCTTTCTTT.

The V gene is TRBV7-2, the J gene TRBJ2-1; 7 bases line up with TRBD2. V lost 5 bases and J lost 9; bases outside the gene matches: 13. Germline CDR1 and CDR2: SGHTA and FQGNSA. The length of the CDR3 is 15 residues. CDR3 nucleotides: TGTGCCAGCAGCCCCTCGGGCGGGGGTAGGGGTGAGCAGTTCTTC. Translating gives CASSPSGGGRGEQFF.

The chain has TRBV7-2 and TRBJ1-5, with D possibly being TRBD1 (6 bases). In germline, CDR1 is SGHTA, CDR2 FQGNSA. V gave up 5 bases and J gave up 0 bases, with 20 bases separating them. This CDR3 comprises 18 residues. The CDR3 coding sequence is TGTGCCAGCAGCACAAGTCCAGGGGAATCCTATAGCAATCAGCCCCAGCATTTT. This translates into CASSTSPGESYSNQPQHF.

This chain joins TRBV29-1 and TRBJ2-1; perhaps TRBD1 as D (5 bases). V shed 0 bases and J shed 0 bases, with 12 bases lying between them. Germline CDR1 is SQVTM and CDR2 is ANQGSEA. The CDR3 extends over 16 amino acids. In nucleotides, the CDR3 is TGCAGCGTTGAAGAGTCAGGGTCAAGCTCCTACAATGAGCAGTTCTTC. Translation gives CSVEESGSSSYNEQFF.

DNA of the CDR3: TGTGCCAGCAGCTTATTGGCGGGGTCCGGTACGCAGTATTTT. It is translated as CASSLLAGSGTQYF. The genes are TRBV7-9 and TRBJ2-3; a weak D match, TRBD2 (6 bases). CDR3 length: 14 amino acids. Germline CDR1 and CDR2: SEHNR and FQNEAQ (reference sequence). Trimming cost V 2 bases and J 8 bases, with 14 bases left between them.

The V call is TRBV7-2, the J call TRBJ2-7; 8 bases align to TRBD1. CDR1 and CDR2 (germline): SGHTA, FQGNSA. The CDR3 runs 14 residues. The ends lost 7 bases at V and 4 bases at J; junction bases unmatched: 9. This chain's CDR3 is CASITDRGPYEQYF. The CDR3 coding sequence is TGTGCCAGCATAACTGACAGGGGACCTTACGAGCAGTACTTC.

V usage is TRBV5-1 and J usage is TRBJ2-1, with D maybe TRBD2 (6 bases). V shed 4 bases and J shed 2 bases, with 16 bases lying between them. This CDR3 has 16 residues. Germline V lookup: CDR1 SGHRS, CDR2 YFSETQ. The CDR3 is CASSGVGTVTYNEQFF. CDR3 in DNA: TGCGCCAGCAGCGGCGTCGGGACTGTCACCTACAATGAGCAGTTCTTC.

This chain joins TRBV28 and TRBJ2-2; 7 bases fit TRBD1. Germline assignment: CDR1 MDHEN and CDR2 SYDVKM. V lost 3 bases, J lost 4 bases, and 5 bases stayed unmatched. This CDR3 region has 15 residues. CDR3 DNA sequence: TGTGCCAGCAGTTTTCCAGGGGGACGCACCGGGGAGCTGTTTTTT. Amino acid sequence: CASSFPGGRTGELFF.

This clone was counted once. This chain connects TRBV4-1 to TRBJ1-6; D is unclear. The CDR3 has 15 amino acids. V was shortened by 6 bases and J by 2 bases, with 11 bases between the two germline ends. CDR1 and CDR2 from the germline V gene are MGHRA and YSYEKL. As DNA, the CDR3 is TGCGCCAGCAGGGAGGGCCGGACCTATAATTCACCCCTCCACTTT. Its translation is CASREGRTYNSPLHF.

This sequence joins TRBV6-5 and TRBJ1-1; D gene uncertain. V gave up 6 bases and J gave up 7 bases, with 9 bases separating them. The germline gives CDR1 MNHEY, CDR2 SVGAGI. CDR3 size: 11 residues. In DNA form, the CDR3 reads TGTGCCAGCAGCCAAGGAATTGAAGCTTTCTTT. Protein sequence: CASSQGIEAFF.

The gene calls are TRBV4-2 and TRBJ2-1; D possibly corresponds to TRBD2 (5 bases). The germline V gene encodes CDR1 LGHNA and CDR2 YNFKEQ. V was trimmed by 2 bases and J by 0 bases, leaving 14 bases between them. This CDR3 has 17 residues. The CDR3 bases are TGTGCCAGCAGCCAAAAGAAGTATGCGGGCTCCTACAATGAGCAGTTCTTC. Its protein is CASSQKKYAGSYNEQFF.

The chain recombines TRBV5-1 with TRBJ2-5, with 8 bases identical to TRBD1. This CDR3 region has 15 residues. The trim removed 4 bases at V and 0 bases at J, leaving 5 bases unmatched. CDR1 is SGHRS and CDR2 is YFSETQ in the germline V gene. The CDR3 spells CASSPGDRYQETQYF. DNA for the CDR3: TGCGCCAGCAGCCCTGGGGACAGGTACCAAGAGACCCAGTACTTC.

In its sample, this clone was seen once. The chain recombines TRBV30 with TRBJ2-7; the D gene is possibly TRBD2 (6 bases). Between the trimmed V and J ends, which lost 8 bases and 2 bases, there was a span of 16 bases. The V gene's germline CDR1 is GTSNPN and CDR2 SVGIG (reference sequence). This CDR3 is built from 13 residues. The CDR3 reads CARGTDEAYEQYF. The DNA for the CDR3 is TGTGCCCGCGGGACGGACGAAGCCTACGAGCAGTACTTC.

J is TRBJ1-1 and V is TRBV5-1; 7 nucleotides align to TRBD1. Germline V gives CDR1 SGHRS, CDR2 YFSETQ. V dropped 4 bases and J dropped 10; count of bases not matched to a gene: 7. The CDR3 contains 12 residues. CDR3 sequence: CASSVTGFGAFF. The CDR3 DNA sequence: TGCGCCAGCAGCGTGACAGGGTTTGGAGCTTTCTTT. The full variable domain, completed using reference TRBV5-1 and TRBJ1-1, is KAGVTQTPRYLIKTRGQQVTLSCSPISGHRSVSWYQQTPGQGLQFLFEYFSETQRNKGNFPGRFSGRQFSNSRSEMNVSTLELGDSALYLCASSVTGFGAFFGQGTRLTVV.

This sequence joins TRBV11-2 and TRBJ2-5, with 9 bases lining up with TRBD2. This CDR3 comprises 13 residues. Germline V gene lookup returns CDR1 SGHAT and CDR2 FQNNGV. Written as DNA, the CDR3 is TGTGCTGCAGGGACTAGCAGAAAAGAGACCCAGTACTTC. This encodes CAAGTSRKETQYF.

This clone is a singleton in its sample. V gene TRBV5-1 combines with J gene TRBJ2-3; D is perhaps TRBD1 (7 bases). Germline loops: CDR1 SGHRS, CDR2 YFSETQ. The V gene lost 0 bases and the J gene lost 6 bases, with 17 bases spanning the gap. CDR3 length: 16 amino acids. Written as DNA, the CDR3 is TGCGCCAGCAGCTTGGGACAACAGGGGAGGTCGGATACGCAGTATTTT. This translates into CASSLGQQGRSDTQYF. The whole variable domain, remainder taken from reference TRBV5-1 and TRBJ2-3, is KAGVTQTPRYLIKTRGQQVTLSCSPISGHRSVSWYQQTPGQGLQFLFEYFSETQRNKGNFPGRFSGRQFSNSRSEMNVSTLELGDSALYLCASSLGQQGRSDTQYFGPGTRLTVL.

The chain carries TRBV29-1 and TRBJ1-1; D unclear. Between the trimmed V and J ends, which lost 5 bases and 3 bases, there was a span of 7 bases. The germline gives CDR1 SQVTM, CDR2 ANQGSEA. The CDR3 runs 11 residues. CDR3 protein: CSVMVDTEAFF. CDR3 DNA sequence: TGCAGCGTTATGGTCGACACTGAAGCTTTCTTT.